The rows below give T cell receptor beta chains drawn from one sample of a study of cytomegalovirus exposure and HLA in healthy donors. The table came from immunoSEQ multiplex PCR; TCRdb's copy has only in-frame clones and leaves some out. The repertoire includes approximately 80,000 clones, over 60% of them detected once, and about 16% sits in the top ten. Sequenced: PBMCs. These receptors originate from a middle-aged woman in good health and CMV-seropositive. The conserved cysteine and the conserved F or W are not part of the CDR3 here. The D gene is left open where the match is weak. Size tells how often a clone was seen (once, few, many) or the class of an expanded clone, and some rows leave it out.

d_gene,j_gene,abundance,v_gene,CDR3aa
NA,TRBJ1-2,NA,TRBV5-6,ASSLPTSSPFYGYT
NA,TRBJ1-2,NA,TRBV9,ASSAGPGKRIGYT
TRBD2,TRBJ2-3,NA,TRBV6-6,ASSYSGLAVVDTQY
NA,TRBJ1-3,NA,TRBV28,ASSLRGAGNTIY
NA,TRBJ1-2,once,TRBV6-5,ASSLAGRQHDYT
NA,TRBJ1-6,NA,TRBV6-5,ASFGGRHSPLH
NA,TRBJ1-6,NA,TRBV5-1,ASSLVGALRNSPLH
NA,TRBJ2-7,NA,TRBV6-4,ASSDPDRVTYEQY
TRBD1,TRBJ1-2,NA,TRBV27,ASRTQLMGDTGVSPYGYT
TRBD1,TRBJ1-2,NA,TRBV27,ASSTQQGARGYT
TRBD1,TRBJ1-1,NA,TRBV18,ASSPPGRGLSSTEAF
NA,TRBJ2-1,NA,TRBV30,AYRTGLTGNNEQF
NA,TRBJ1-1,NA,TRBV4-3,ASSQPGHTNTEAF
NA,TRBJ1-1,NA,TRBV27,ASSSGELTEAF
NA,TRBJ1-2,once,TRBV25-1,ASSEREFFYGYT
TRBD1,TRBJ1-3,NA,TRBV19,ASSIYQGATDTIY
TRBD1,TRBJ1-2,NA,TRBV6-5,ASSWSQGQINYGYT
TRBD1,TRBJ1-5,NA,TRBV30,AWSEGAGRSQPQH
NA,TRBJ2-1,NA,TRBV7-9,ASGRGSDNEQF
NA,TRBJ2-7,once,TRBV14,ASSQEASDYEQY
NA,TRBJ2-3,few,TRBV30,AWSGGHSTDTQY
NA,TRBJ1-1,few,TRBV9,ASSVGRETTEAF
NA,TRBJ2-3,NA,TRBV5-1,ASRLQGVTDTQY
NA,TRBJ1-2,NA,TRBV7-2,ASTQQGSYGYT
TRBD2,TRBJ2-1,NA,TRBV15,ATSNAAGTSGNNEQF
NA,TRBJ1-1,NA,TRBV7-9,ASSGWGRGSTEAF
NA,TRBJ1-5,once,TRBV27,ASSFLSGGFFSNQPQH
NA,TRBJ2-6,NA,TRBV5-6,ASSLGDSSSGANVLT
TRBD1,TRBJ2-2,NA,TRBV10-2,ASRQTGLNTGELF
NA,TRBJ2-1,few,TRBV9,ASSSFSGTYNEQF
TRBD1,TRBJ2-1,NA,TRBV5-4,ASSSSKSTGEDEQF
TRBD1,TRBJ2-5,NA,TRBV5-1,ASSWTGQAKETQY
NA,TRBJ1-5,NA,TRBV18,ASSPPGGDQPQH
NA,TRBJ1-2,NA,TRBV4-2,ASSQAGQSYGYT
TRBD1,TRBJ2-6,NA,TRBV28,ASSSQGQATPGANVLT
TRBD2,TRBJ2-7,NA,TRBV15,ATSRGLGSYEQY
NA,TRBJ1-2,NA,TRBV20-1,SGRGSYGYT
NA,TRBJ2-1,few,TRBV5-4,ASSVRDKSYNEQF
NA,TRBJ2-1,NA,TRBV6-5,ASHPPSGGPF
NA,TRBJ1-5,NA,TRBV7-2,ASSLVGGNSNQPQH